This entry lists 5 T cell receptor beta chains sequenced from one sample in a study of shared clonotypes between healthy human individuals. Profiled with immunoSEQ multiplex PCR; TCRdb holds only in-frame clones, not every one. Of under 2,500,000 clones listed, more than 90% are singletons. The sequenced material came from naive CD4+ T cells sorted from blood. Subset noted: CD45RA+ positively selected. Every receptor here comes from a man younger than 35 in good health.

The V call is TRBV30, the J call TRBJ1-1, with TRBD1 matching over 7 bases. In germline, CDR1 is GTSNPN, CDR2 SVGIG (reference sequence). Trimming cost V 0 bases and J 4 bases; bases outside gene matches: 5. The CDR3 is made up of 14 amino acids. The CDR3 loop is CAWSVEGAVTEAFF. The CDR3 DNA sequence: TGTGCCTGGAGTGTCGAGGGGGCGGTCACTGAAGCTTTCTTT.

The chain is built from TRBV30 and TRBJ1-3, with D maybe TRBD1 (5 bases). Deletions cut 3 bases from V and 4 bases from J, with 13 bases between. The CDR3 extends over 14 amino acids. Per the germline V gene, CDR1 is GTSNPN and CDR2 is SVGIG (reference sequence). CDR3 region: CAWRGREAGNTIYF. The CDR3 DNA is TGTGCCTGGAGGGGGCGGGAGGCAGGAAACACCATATATTTT.

The V and J genes are TRBV7-6 and TRBJ1-2, with 7 nucleotides matching TRBD1. Germline values: CDR1 SGHVS, CDR2 FNYEAQ. V lost 1 base, J lost 7 bases, and 9 bases stayed unmatched. The CDR3 sequence is 15 residues long. CDR3 DNA: TGTGCCAGCAGCTTAGAGGGGACAGCCGCCACTGGCTACACCTTC. Its translation is CASSLEGTAATGYTF.

For this clone: In the same sample, other DNA sequences code for this CDR3. The chain is built from TRBV5-1 and TRBJ2-5; D is tentatively TRBD1 or TRBD2 (6 bases each). The CDR3 has 14 residues. Trimming cost V 3 bases and J 5 bases, with 14 bases left between them. CDR1 is SGHRS, CDR2 YFSETQ, per germline. CDR3 DNA: TGCGCCAGCAGCTCGACAGGAGGGGTGGAGACCCAGTACTTC. Its protein is CASSSTGGVETQYF.

J is TRBJ1-1 and V is TRBV5-1; TRBD1 matches at 7 bases. Germline loops: CDR1 SGHRS, CDR2 YFSETQ. V shed 5 bases, J shed 1 base, and the junction held 11 bases outside the gene matches. The CDR3 sequence is 16 residues long. CDR3 in DNA: TGCGCCAGCAGTCAAATTTCCAGGGGGAAGAACACTGAAGCTTTCTTT. It yields the protein CASSQISRGKNTEAFF.